This T cell receptor (beta chain) was captured in a study of patients and donors after allogeneic stem cell transplantation (TCRdb year 2020). Turning to this clonotype: The target of this receptor is not known. No much larger clone is present one base from it, and per-base qualities are unavailable.

The germline V gene yields MNHEY for CDR1 and SVGAGI for CDR2. The trim is 6 bases for V and 2 bases for J, with a gap of 18 bases between the germline ends. CDR3 length: 16 amino acids, cysteine to phenylalanine. Only the CDR3 part of the read is kept: 48 bases, read in frame from the first base. Library generation was performed with RT-PCR. The sample was run on a NextSeq 550. TCRdb reran the public reads through fastp at Q25 and MiXCR, keeping productive beta chains. Rows with one shared CDR3 protein collapse into an entry with the most common genes and DNA. The sample yields 80,000 to 90,000 distinct CDR3 sequences; 48% were counted once. Jointly, the top ten make up 60% to 65% of the sample.

This clonotype originated in a human donor who was either an allogeneic HSCT recipient or a stem cell or donor lymphocyte infusion donor (not recorded which). It is not recorded whose cells these are; they may come from a transplant donor. The chain employs TRBV6-5 and TRBJ2-3; the D segment is perhaps TRBD1 or TRBD2, each sharing 5 matched bases. Sequenced sample: blood, either unsorted or a sorted T cell fraction (not recorded which). The CDR3: CASRRVGTRNTDTQYF. The DNA sequence follows: TGTGCCAGCAGACGCGTGGGGACGCGAAACACAGATACGCAGTATTTT.